These T cell receptor beta chains were read from a single sample in a study of blood T cell repertoires in COVID-19. Produced via immunoSEQ multiplex PCR; TCRdb's table is partial and in-frame only. This sample has about 300,000 clones, with about 81% found just once. Sequencing was done on a sample of peripheral blood. The receptors were gathered from a human donor with COVID-19, enrolled during active disease. The donor label of this sample is uncertain. Both conserved end residues are part of each CDR3. The order of the fields is D gene, CDR3 length, V gene, clone size, J gene, CDR3 protein, CDR3 DNA. D genes are given only for firm matches. The size of a clone is reported for some rows only, either as once, few or many, or as a class for expanded clones.

TRBD2,15,TRBV6-1,NA,TRBJ2-3,CASSEAGGGSDTQYF,TGTGCCAGCAGTGAAGCCGGGGGGGGGTCAGATACGCAGTATTTT
NA,16,TRBV9,NA,TRBJ1-3,CASSVQTVGSGNTIYF,TGTGCCAGCAGCGTACAGACTGTGGGCTCTGGAAACACCATATATTTT
NA,12,TRBV6-5,NA,TRBJ2-7,CASTPGSGEQYF,TGTGCCAGCACCCCCGGATCGGGCGAGCAGTACTTC
NA,14,TRBV5-4,NA,TRBJ2-2,CASSLGSATGELFF,TGTGCCAGCAGCTTGGGTAGCGCCACCGGGGAGCTGTTTTTT
NA,15,TRBV6-6,NA,TRBJ2-1,CASSPTTIPNNEQFF,TGTGCCAGCAGCCCCACTACCATTCCAAACAATGAGCAGTTCTTC
NA,13,TRBV28,few,TRBJ1-2,CASSDPGVYGYTF,TGTGCCAGCAGTGACCCCGGGGTATACGGCTACACCTTC
NA,13,TRBV2,NA,TRBJ2-3,CASSVISTDTQYF,TGTGCCAGCAGTGTAATTAGCACAGATACGCAGTATTTT
NA,13,TRBV4-1,few,TRBJ1-5,CASSQDSDQPQHF,TGCGCCAGCAGCCAAGATTCAGATCAGCCCCAGCATTTT
TRBD1,14,TRBV25-1,NA,TRBJ1-5,CASTGTGEAQPQHF,TGTGCCAGCACCGGGACAGGGGAAGCTCAGCCCCAGCATTTT
NA,14,TRBV28,once,TRBJ1-1,CASRRGGRGTEAFF,TGTGCCAGCAGAAGGGGGGGGCGTGGTACTGAAGCTTTCTTT
TRBD2,20,TRBV6-2/TRBV6-3,NA,TRBJ2-2,CASSRPKGLAGVPNTGELFF,TGTGCCAGCAGCCGCCCCAAAGGACTAGCGGGAGTCCCGAACACCGGGGAGCTGTTTTTT
NA,15,TRBV28,NA,TRBJ1-2,CASSLSNRFKAGYTF,TGTGCCAGCAGTTTATCGAACAGGTTTAAGGCGGGCTACACCTTC
TRBD1,14,TRBV19,NA,TRBJ1-5,CASSEGTGTPPQHF,TGTGCCAGTAGTGAGGGGACAGGGACGCCGCCCCAGCATTTT
TRBD1,15,TRBV5-4,once,TRBJ1-1,CASSPWTGRDTEAFF,TGTGCCAGCAGCCCATGGACAGGGCGAGACACTGAAGCTTTCTTT
NA,15,TRBV10-2,NA,TRBJ1-1,CASSPWGGQNTEAFF,TGCGCCAGCTCCCCCTGGGGGGGTCAGAACACTGAAGCTTTCTTT
TRBD1,17,TRBV7-2,NA,TRBJ2-2,CASSLGRDRANTGELFF,TGTGCCAGCAGCTTAGGGAGAGACAGGGCGAACACCGGGGAGCTGTTTTTT
TRBD1,14,TRBV29-1,NA,TRBJ2-7,CSVDGQGATYEQYF,TGCAGCGTGGACGGACAGGGGGCAACCTACGAGCAGTACTTC
TRBD1,15,TRBV5-1,NA,TRBJ1-4,CASSIDRALNEKLFF,TGCGCCAGCAGCATAGACAGGGCCCTTAATGAAAAACTGTTTTTT
NA,15,TRBV7-2,NA,TRBJ1-2,CASSGSGGQSYGYTF,TGTGCCAGCAGCGGCAGTGGTGGACAGTCCTATGGCTACACCTTC
TRBD1,15,TRBV27,few,TRBJ2-7,CASSFLGQGHYEQYF,TGTGCCAGCAGTTTTTTGGGACAGGGTCACTACGAGCAGTACTTC
TRBD1,16,TRBV5-1,NA,TRBJ2-7,CASSLAVGTGAYEQYF,TGCGCCAGCAGCTTGGCTGTGGGGACAGGGGCCTACGAGCAGTACTTC
TRBD2,19,TRBV9,many,TRBJ2-2,CASSVNPGWTSGNTGELFF,TGTGCCAGCAGCGTGAACCCCGGGTGGACTAGCGGGAACACCGGGGAGCTGTTTTTT
TRBD1,15,TRBV28,NA,TRBJ2-1,CASSNDEGARNEQFF,TGTGCCAGCAGTAATGATGAGGGGGCGCGGAATGAGCAGTTCTTC
NA,13,TRBV2,NA,TRBJ1-2,CASSEGGFFGYTF,TGTGCCAGCAGTGAAGGAGGGTTCTTCGGCTACACCTTC
NA,14,TRBV3-1/TRBV3-2,NA,TRBJ2-1,CASSQDLSGGEQFF,TGTGCCAGCAGCCAAGATTTGTCCGGAGGTGAGCAGTTCTTC
NA,15,TRBV18,NA,TRBJ1-5,CASSPAGRNNQPQHF,TGTGCCAGCTCACCGGCAGGGCGGAACAATCAGCCCCAGCATTTT
NA,17,TRBV4-3,NA,TRBJ1-4,CASSRVGGRGSYEKLFF,TGCGCCAGCAGCCGCGTGGGTGGGCGGGGCTCTTATGAAAAACTGTTTTTT
NA,11,TRBV28,once,TRBJ2-3,CASSQLDTQYF,TGTGCCAGCAGCCAACTAGATACGCAGTATTTT
TRBD2,16,TRBV18,NA,TRBJ2-7,CASSPGTSGSTYEQYF,TGTGCCAGCTCACCAGGGACTAGCGGATCAACCTACGAGCAGTACTTC